Sequencing of this TCR beta chain was carried out in a study of shared T cell receptors in the human thymus (dated by TCRdb to about 2021). With regard to the full study: The study examined how self-reactive, shared T-cell receptor alpha chains are generated in the human thymus.

The receptor library was made with the immunoSEQ multiplex PCR assay. This immuneACCESS table, as held by TCRdb, lists in-frame sequences with V and J called but not all clones. Of the missing ones, under half trace to an unresolved V gene in checked studies; the others have no known cause. The sample table records hundreds of thousands of clones; around nine tenths of these occur just once. The top ten constitute approximately 0.011% of the sample. Deletion took 9 bases off V and 2 bases off J, with a span of 20 bases between the germline ends. CDR1 and CDR2, looked up from the germline V gene (reference sequence), are WNHNN and SYGVQD. From its cysteine to its phenylalanine, the CDR3 spans 15 amino acids. The DNA shown is the 45-base CDR3, in frame from base 1. As regards this clone: The clone's antigen remains unknown. The input lacks base qualities; no much larger clone sits a single base away.

The same sample was also studied in work on human thymus T cells. The second study's authors report: Immunologically healthy infants undergoing open corrective cardiac surgery for congenital heart defects in Finland were used as donors. Thymus tissue was obtained as surgical resects removed during corrective cardiac surgery. Usage of V and J gene segments appeared to be biased in both the thymic and the peripheral blood repertoires. The related research found that thymic TCR repertoires overlapped highly between unrelated individuals. The study described the TCR alpha and beta repertoires in under 10 infant thymus samples and a handful of matching peripheral blood samples. Donor ages ranged from about 6 to 244 days, and the cohort comprised about six male and a couple of female infants. Thymocytes were mechanically released from the tissue and were stored as pellets of roughly 10-32 million cells at -70 degrees C. Genomic DNA was extracted from frozen cell pellets with a QIAsymphony instrument. The immunoSEQ multiplex PCR assay was used to amplify the TCRB and TCRAD loci from a standardized amount of quality-controlled genomic DNA. The V(D)J region was spanned by amplicons of a length sufficient to cover the CDR3 and to identify V and J genes. Amplicon sequencing was performed on an Illumina platform through the commercial immunoSEQ service. Primer bias and sequencing errors were corrected using previously described methods, and TCRAD and TCRB definitions followed the IMGT database. immunoSEQ Analyzer 3.0 and VDJTools were used for repertoire analysis, which covered basic statistics, V/J segment usage, diversity estimates, rarefaction and pairwise overlap. Diversity was estimated with Chao1, ChaoE, Efron-Thisted, Shannon and inverse Simpson indices, and also on datasets down-sampled to the smallest sample. Repertoire overlap was determined by strict matching of CDR3 nucleotide sequence, V gene and J gene, and Jaccard-based multidimensional scaling clustering was applied. Thymus samples yielded on average approximately 860,000 unique TCRB clonotypes, compared with some 89,000 from blood samples.

This clonotype originated in a boy under three years old with a congenital heart defect. Donor details come from another sample of the same person, matched by shared clones. Sequencing was carried out using thymocytes. The rearrangement combines TRBV10-1 with TRBJ2-7; TRBD2 is perhaps the D gene, given 6 matching bases. The CDR3 in this case is CASAFRGSGTYEQYF. The nucleotide sequence reads TGCGCCAGTGCATTTAGGGGTAGCGGAACCTACGAGCAGTACTTC.